This paragraph covers one TCR beta chain sequence. Antigen unknown. The sample is drawn from a study of vaccination effects on CD4 cells after COVID-19. Looking at the study overall: Subjects were given two BNT162b2 or mRNA-1273 vaccine doses.

Before any sequencing was done, the ViraFEST assay used viral peptide pools to expand antigen-specific CD4+ T cells. Investigators separated out CD4+ T cells once around 11 days of culture had passed. Recipients of the vaccine had no prior SARS-CoV-2 infection and negative nucleocapsid antibodies. The V segment lost 5 bases and the J segment 1 base; nucleotides outside the gene matches: 1. This CDR3 is built from 15 residues. CDR1 and CDR2 (germline): SGHTA, FQGNSA. Data came from immunoSEQ multiplex PCR; TCRdb stores just in-frame clones and leaves some out. The repertoire holds tens of thousands of clones, with around 76% as singletons.

This material consisted of CD4+ T cells from PBMCs cultured with SARS-CoV-2 spike peptides, taken before COVID-19 vaccination. This chain joins TRBV7-2 and TRBJ2-2; 10 positions match TRBD2. The clonotype comes from a human donor who received a COVID-19 vaccine. The CDR3 region has the DNA TGTGCCAGCAGCCGGACTAGCGGGAACACCGGGGAGCTGTTTTTT. Translating it yields CASSRTSGNTGELFF.